This T cell receptor beta chain was captured by sequencing in a study of identical twins. Findings and limits, study-wide: Clonotypes of the beta chain that were abundant in cord blood carried fewer insertions (memory repertoires showed none).

As for this clonotype: Antigen unknown.

The CDR3 contains 12 residues. Germline assignment: CDR1 SGHTA and CDR2 FQGNSA. The V and J ends lost 6 bases and 10 bases respectively, with 13 bases between them. A universal primer site arose from template switching, and cDNA bore unique molecular identifiers. TCRdb called the 5' RACE reads again in MiXCR, with one record for every CDR3 protein. The sample records about 480,000 distinct CDR3 sequences, approximately 14% being singletons. There were only healthy Caucasians among the donors. Separately, the same data were catalogued under a study of yellow fever vaccine responses in identical twins.

The chain recombines TRBV7-2 with TRBJ2-1; D is unresolved. The sequenced sample consisted of CD4+ T cells sorted from blood. The TCR comes from a woman younger than 35 in good health. In DNA form, the CDR3 reads TGTGCCAGCAGATTTCCCCTGGGGGAGCAGTTCTTC. Its translation is CASRFPLGEQFF. The full variable domain, completed using reference TRBV7-2 and TRBJ2-1, is GAGVSQSPSNKVTEKGKDVELRCDPISGHTALYWYRQSLGQGLEFLIYFQGNSAPDKSGLPSDRFSAERTGGSVSTLTIQRTQQEDSAVYLCASRFPLGEQFFGPGTRLTVL.